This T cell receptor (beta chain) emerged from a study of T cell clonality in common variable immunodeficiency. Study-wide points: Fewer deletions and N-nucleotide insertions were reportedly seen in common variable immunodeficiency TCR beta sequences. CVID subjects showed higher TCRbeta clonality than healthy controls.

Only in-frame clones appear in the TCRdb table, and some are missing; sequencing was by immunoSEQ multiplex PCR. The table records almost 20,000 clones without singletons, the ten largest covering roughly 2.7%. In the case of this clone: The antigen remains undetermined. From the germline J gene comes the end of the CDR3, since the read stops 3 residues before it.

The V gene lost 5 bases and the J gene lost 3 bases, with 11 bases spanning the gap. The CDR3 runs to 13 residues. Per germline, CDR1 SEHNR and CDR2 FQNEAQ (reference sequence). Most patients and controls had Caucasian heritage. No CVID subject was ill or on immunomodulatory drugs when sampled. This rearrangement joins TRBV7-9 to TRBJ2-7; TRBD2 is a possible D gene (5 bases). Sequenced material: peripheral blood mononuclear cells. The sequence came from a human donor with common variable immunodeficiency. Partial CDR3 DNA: TGTGCCAGCAGCCCCGAAGCGGTCTACGAG. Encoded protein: CASSPEAVYE. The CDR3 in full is CASSPEAVYEQYF. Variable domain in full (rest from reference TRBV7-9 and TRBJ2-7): DTGVSQNPRHKITKRGQNVTFRCDPISEHNRLYWYRQTLGQGPEFLTYFQNEAQLEKSRLLSDRFSAERPKGSFSTLEIQRTEQGDSAMYLCASSPEAVYEQYFGPGTRLTVT.